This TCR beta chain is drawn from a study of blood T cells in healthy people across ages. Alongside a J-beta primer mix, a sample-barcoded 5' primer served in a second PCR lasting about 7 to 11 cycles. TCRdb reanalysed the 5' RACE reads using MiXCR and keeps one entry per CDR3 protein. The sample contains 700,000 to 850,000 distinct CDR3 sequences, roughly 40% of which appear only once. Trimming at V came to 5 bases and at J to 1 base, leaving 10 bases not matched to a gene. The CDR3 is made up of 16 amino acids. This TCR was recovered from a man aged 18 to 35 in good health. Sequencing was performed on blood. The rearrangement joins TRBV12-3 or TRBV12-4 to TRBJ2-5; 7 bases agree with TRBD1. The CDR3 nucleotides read TGTGCCAGCAGTCCTGAATTGGGACAGCCCCAAGAGACCCAGTACTTC. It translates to CASSPELGQPQETQYF.